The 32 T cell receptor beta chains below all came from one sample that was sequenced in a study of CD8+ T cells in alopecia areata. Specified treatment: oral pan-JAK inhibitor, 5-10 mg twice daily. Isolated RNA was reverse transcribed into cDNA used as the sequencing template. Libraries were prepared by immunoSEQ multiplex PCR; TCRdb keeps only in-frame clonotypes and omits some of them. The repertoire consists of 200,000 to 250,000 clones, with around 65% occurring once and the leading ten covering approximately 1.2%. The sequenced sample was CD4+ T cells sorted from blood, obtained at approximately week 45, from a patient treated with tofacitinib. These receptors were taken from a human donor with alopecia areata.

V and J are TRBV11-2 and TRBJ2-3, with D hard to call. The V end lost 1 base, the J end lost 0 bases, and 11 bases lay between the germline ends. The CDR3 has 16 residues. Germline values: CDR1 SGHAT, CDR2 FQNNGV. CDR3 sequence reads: CASSLALFDSTDTQYF. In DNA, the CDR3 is TGTGCCAGCAGCTTAGCGCTATTTGATAGCACAGATACGCAGTATTTT.

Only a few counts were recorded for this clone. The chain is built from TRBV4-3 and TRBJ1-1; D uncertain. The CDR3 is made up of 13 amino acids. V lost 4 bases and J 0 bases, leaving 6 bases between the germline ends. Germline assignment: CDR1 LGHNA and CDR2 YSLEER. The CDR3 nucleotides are TGCGCCAGCAGCCCAACAGTGAACACTGAAGCTTTCTTT. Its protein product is CASSPTVNTEAFF.

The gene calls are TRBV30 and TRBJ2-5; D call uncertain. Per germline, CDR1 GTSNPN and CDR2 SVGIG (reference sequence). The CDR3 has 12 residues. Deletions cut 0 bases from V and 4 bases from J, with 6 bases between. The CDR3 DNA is TGTGCCTGGAGTGTAGGGCGAGAGACCCAGTACTTC. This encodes CAWSVGRETQYF.

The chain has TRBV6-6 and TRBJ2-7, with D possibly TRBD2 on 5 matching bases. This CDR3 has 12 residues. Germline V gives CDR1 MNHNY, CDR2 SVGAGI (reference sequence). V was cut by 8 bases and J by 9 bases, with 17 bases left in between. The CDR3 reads CASGGSRFGQYF. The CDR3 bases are TGTGCCAGCGGCGGGTCTCGCTTCGGGCAGTACTTC.

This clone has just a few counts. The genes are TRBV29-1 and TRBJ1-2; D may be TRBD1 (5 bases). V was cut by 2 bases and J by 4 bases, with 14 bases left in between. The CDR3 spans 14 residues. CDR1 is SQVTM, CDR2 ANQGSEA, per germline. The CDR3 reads CSVERQGSLYGYTF. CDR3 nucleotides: TGCAGCGTTGAACGGCAGGGATCCCTCTATGGCTACACCTTC.

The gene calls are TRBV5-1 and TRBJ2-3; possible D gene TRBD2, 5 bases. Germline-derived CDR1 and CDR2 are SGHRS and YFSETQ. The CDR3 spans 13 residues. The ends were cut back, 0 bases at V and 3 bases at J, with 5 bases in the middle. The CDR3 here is CASSLGLTDTQYF. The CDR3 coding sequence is TGCGCCAGCAGCTTGGGACTAACAGATACGCAGTATTTT.

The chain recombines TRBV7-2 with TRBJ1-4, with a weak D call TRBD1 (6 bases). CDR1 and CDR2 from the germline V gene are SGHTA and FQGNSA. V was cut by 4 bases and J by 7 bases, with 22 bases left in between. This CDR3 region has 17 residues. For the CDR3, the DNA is TGTGCCAGCAGCTCCCGACCGGGGGGCCTTACCGGTGAAAAACTGTTTTTT. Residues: CASSSRPGGLTGEKLFF.

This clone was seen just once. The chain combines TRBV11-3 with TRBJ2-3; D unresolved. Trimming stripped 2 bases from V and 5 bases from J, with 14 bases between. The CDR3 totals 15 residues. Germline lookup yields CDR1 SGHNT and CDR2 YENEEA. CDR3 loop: CASSLSLSVGDTQYF. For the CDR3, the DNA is TGTGCCAGCAGCTTATCTCTCTCGGTTGGAGATACGCAGTATTTT.

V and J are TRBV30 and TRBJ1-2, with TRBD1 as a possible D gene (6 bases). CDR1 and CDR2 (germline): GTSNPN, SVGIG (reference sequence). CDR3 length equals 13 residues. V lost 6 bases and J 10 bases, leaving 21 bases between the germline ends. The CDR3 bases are TGTGCCTGCCAACTTCTTCATACAGGGTACTACACCTTC. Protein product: CACQLLHTGYYTF.

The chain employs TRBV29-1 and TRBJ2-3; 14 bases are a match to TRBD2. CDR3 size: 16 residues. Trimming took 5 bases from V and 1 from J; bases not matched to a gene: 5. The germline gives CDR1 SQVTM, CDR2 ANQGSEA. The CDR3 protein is CSVKGTSGGRTDTQYF. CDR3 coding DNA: TGCAGCGTTAAGGGGACTAGCGGGGGCCGCACAGATACGCAGTATTTT.

The CDR3 nucleotides read TGTGCCTGGAAAAGGGAGTCTAAGCAAGAGACCCAGTACTTC. Translation gives CAWKRESKQETQYF. The chain is built from TRBV30 and TRBJ2-5; TRBD2 is a possible D gene (5 bases). The CDR3 is made up of 14 amino acids. Germline-derived CDR1 and CDR2 are GTSNPN and SVGIG (reference sequence). Trimming took 4 bases from V and 2 from J, leaving 14 bases between them.

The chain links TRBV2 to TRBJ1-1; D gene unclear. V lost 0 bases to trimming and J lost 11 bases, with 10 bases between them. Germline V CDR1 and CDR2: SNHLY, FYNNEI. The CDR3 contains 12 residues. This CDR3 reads CASSEARSEAFF. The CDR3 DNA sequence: TGTGCCAGCAGTGAAGCGAGAAGCGAGGCTTTCTTT.

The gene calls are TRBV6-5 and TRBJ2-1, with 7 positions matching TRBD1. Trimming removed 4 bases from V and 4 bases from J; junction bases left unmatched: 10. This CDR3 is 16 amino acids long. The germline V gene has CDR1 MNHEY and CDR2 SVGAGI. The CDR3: CASSSKTGLLYNEQFF. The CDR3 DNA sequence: TGTGCCAGCAGTTCAAAGACAGGGCTCCTTTACAATGAGCAGTTCTTC.

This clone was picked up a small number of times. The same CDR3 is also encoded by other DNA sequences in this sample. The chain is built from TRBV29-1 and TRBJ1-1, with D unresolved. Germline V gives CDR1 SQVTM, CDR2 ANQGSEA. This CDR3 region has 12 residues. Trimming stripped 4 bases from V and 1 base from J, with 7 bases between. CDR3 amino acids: CSVGPGNTEAFF. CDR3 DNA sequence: TGCAGCGTTGGACCGGGGAACACTGAAGCTTTCTTT. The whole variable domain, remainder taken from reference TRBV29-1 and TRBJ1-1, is SAVISQKPSRDICQRGTSLTIQCQVDSQVTMMFWYRQQPGQSLTLIATANQGSEATYESGFVIDKFPISRPNLTFSTLTVSNMSPEDSSIYLCSVGPGNTEAFFGQGTRLTVV.

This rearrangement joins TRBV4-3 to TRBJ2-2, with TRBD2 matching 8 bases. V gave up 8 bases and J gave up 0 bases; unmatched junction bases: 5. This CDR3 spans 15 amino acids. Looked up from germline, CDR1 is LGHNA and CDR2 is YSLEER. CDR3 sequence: CASRSGESNTGELFF. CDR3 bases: TGCGCCAGCCGTAGCGGGGAGTCGAACACCGGGGAGCTGTTTTTT.

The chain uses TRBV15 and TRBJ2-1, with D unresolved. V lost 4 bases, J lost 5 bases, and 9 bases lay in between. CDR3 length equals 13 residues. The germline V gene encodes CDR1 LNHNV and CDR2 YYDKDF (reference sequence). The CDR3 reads CATSKKGNNEQFF. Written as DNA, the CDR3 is TGTGCCACCAGCAAGAAGGGAAACAATGAGCAGTTCTTC.

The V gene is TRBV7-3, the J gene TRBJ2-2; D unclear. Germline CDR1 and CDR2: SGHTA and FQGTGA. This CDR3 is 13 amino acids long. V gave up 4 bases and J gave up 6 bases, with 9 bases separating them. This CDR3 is CASSSHQSGELFF. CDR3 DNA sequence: TGTGCCAGCAGCTCCCATCAATCCGGGGAGCTGTTTTTT.

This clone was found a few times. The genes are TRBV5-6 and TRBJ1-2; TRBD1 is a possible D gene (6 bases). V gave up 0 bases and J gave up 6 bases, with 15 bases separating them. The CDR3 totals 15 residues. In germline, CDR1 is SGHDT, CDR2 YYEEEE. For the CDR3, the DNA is TGTGCCAGCAGCTTGGATGCGGGGGGCTTTCATGGCTACACCTTC. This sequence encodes CASSLDAGGFHGYTF.

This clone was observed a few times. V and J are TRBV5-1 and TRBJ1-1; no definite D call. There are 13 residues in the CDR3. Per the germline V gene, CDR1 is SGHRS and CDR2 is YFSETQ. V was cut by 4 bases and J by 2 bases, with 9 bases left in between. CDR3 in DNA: TGCGCCAGCAGCCAGAGGGCAAACACTGAAGCTTTCTTT. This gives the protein CASSQRANTEAFF.

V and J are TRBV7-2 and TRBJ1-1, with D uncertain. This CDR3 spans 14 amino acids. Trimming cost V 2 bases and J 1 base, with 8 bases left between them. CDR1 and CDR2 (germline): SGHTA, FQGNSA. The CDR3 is CASSLTRANTEAFF. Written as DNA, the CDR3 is TGTGCCAGCAGCTTAACCCGGGCGAACACTGAAGCTTTCTTT.

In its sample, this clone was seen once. Written as DNA, the CDR3 is TGCGCCAGCAGCCAAACTCAGTCACCCCTCCACTTT. Translating gives CASSQTQSPLHF. The chain carries TRBV4-1 and TRBJ1-6, with D hard to call. Trimming took off 2 bases at V and 10 bases at J, with 6 bases between the two ends. CDR1 is MGHRA, CDR2 YSYEKL, per germline. The length of the CDR3 is 12 residues.

The CDR3 protein is CAIRNQLGEQYF. The CDR3 coding sequence is TGTGCCATCAGGAACCAGCTGGGCGAGCAGTACTTC. The chain links TRBV10-3 to TRBJ2-7; D gene unclear. V was shortened by 6 bases and J by 6 bases, with 12 bases between the two germline ends. This CDR3 has 12 residues. Germline loops: CDR1 ENHRY, CDR2 SYGVKD.

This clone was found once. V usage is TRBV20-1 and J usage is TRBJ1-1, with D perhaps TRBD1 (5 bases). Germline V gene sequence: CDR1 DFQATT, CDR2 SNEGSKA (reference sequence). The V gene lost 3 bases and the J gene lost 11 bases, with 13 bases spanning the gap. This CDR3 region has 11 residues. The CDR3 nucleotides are TGCAGTGCTAGGGGGGAGGGGTCGGCTTTCTTT. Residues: CSARGEGSAFF.

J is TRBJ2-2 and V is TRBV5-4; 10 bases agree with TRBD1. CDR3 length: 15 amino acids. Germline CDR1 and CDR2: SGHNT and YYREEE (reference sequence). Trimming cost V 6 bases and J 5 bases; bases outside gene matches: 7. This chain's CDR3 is CASTGTGATTGELFF. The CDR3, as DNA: TGTGCCAGCACCGGGACAGGGGCGACTACCGGGGAGCTGTTTTTT.

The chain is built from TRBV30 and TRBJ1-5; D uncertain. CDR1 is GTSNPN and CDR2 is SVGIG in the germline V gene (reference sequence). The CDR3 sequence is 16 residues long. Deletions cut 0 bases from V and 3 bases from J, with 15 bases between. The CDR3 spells CAWSVRSVAFNQPQHF. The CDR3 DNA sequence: TGTGCCTGGAGTGTACGGTCGGTCGCCTTCAATCAGCCCCAGCATTTT.

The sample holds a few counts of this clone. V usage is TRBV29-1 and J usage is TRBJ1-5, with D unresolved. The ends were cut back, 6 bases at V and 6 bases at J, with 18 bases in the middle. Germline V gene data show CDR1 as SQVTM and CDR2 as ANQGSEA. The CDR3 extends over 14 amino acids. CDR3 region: CSVGSGRESQPQHF. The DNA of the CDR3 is TGCAGCGTGGGGTCAGGAAGGGAGAGTCAGCCCCAGCATTTT.

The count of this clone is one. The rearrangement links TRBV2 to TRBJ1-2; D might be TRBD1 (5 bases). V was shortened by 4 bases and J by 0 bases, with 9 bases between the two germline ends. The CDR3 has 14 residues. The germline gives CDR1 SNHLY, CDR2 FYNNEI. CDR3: CASSVNRPNYGYTF. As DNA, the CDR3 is TGTGCCAGCAGTGTGAACAGGCCTAACTATGGCTACACCTTC.

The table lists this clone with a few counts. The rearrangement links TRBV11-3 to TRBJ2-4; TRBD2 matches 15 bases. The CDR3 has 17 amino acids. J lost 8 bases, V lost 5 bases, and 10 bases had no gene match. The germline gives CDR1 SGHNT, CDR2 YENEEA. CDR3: CASSVGTSGGWSDIQYF. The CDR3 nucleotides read TGTGCCAGCAGCGTCGGGACTAGCGGGGGGTGGTCGGACATTCAGTACTTC.

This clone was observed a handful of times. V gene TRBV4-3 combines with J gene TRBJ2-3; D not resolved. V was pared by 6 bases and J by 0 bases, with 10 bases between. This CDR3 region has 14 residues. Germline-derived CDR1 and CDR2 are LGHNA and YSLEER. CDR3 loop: CASSSRTSTDTQYF. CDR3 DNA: TGCGCCAGCAGTTCGCGGACGAGCACAGATACGCAGTATTTT.

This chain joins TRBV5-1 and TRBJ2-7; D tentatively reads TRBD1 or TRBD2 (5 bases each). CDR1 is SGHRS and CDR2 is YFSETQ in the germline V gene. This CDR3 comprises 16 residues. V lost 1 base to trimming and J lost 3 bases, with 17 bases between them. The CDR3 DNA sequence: TGCGCCAGCAGCTTGACCAAAGGGACGGCCAGCTACGAGCAGTACTTC. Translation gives CASSLTKGTASYEQYF. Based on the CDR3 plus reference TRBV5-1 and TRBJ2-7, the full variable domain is KAGVTQTPRYLIKTRGQQVTLSCSPISGHRSVSWYQQTPGQGLQFLFEYFSETQRNKGNFPGRFSGRQFSNSRSEMNVSTLELGDSALYLCASSLTKGTASYEQYFGPGTRLTVT.

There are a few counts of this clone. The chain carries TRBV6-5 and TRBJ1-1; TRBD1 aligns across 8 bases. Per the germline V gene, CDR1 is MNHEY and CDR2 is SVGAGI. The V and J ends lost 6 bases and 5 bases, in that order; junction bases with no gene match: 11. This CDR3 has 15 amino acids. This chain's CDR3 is CASRGGRQGNTEAFF. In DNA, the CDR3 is TGTGCCAGCAGAGGGGGGAGACAGGGGAATACTGAAGCTTTCTTT.

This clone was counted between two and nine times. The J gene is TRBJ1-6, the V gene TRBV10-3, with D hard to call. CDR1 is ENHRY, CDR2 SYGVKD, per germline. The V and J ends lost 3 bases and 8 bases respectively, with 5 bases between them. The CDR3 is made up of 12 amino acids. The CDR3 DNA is TGTGCCATCAGTGATGGGGATTCACCCCTCCACTTT. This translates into CAISDGDSPLHF.